This T cell receptor beta chain was captured in a study of cytomegalovirus exposure and HLA in healthy donors. The PCR used 60 Vbeta and 13 Jbeta primers. This table comes from immunoSEQ multiplex PCR, and its TCRdb copy is limited to in-frame clones, with some not included. The sample has some 150,000 clones, around 83% seen once. In germline, CDR1 is SNHLY, CDR2 FYNNEI. CDR3 size: 13 residues. V lost 6 bases and J lost 3; bases outside the gene matches: 1. The source of this sequence is a woman aged 18-30 years in good health and CMV-seronegative. Sequenced material: PBMCs. The chain has TRBV2 and TRBJ1-4; 7 positions agree with TRBD1. This chain's CDR3 is CASRTGPNEKLFF. The DNA for the CDR3 is TGTGCCAGCAGGACAGGGCCTAATGAAAAACTGTTTTTT.